This T cell receptor (beta chain) was identified during a study of T cell responses to AZD1222 COVID-19 vaccine. In the study overall: Second doses were pooled across both intervals (about 4 or about 12 weeks). Study-wide results and limits: Rises in breadth and depth of Spike-specific TCRs came after two AZD1222 doses.

V shed 5 bases, J shed 4 bases, and the junction held 6 bases outside the gene matches. Germline assignment: CDR1 SNHLY and CDR2 FYNNEI. The length of the CDR3 is 15 residues. Details on this clone: The antigen remains unidentified.

Clones were sequenced by immunoSEQ multiplex PCR, and TCRdb holds only the in-frame ones, with some missing. The sample includes some 56,000 clones, approximately 85% of them seen just once. Sequencing was performed on peripheral blood, taken on day 0 of AZD1222 vaccination. The chain links TRBV2 to TRBJ2-5; 11 bases are shared with TRBD2. This TCR was recovered from an adult in good health. This chain's CDR3 is CASSMTSGDGETQYF. In DNA form, the CDR3 reads TGTGCCAGCAGTATGACTAGCGGGGACGGAGAGACCCAGTACTTC. Drawing the rest from reference TRBV2 and TRBJ2-5, the complete variable domain is EPEVTQTPSHQVTQMGQEVILRCVPISNHLYFYWYRQILGQKVEFLVSFYNNEISEKSEIFDDQFSVERPDGSNFTLKIRSTKLEDSAMYFCASSMTSGDGETQYFGPGTRLLVL.